This passage covers 21 T cell receptor beta chains from one sample sequenced in a study of T cells in Graves' hyperthyroidism and ophthalmopathy (dated by TCRdb to the late 2010s). The library relied on multiplex PCR. The sample was run on an Illumina HiSeq 2000. Amplification of TCR beta CDR3 regions was carried out from RNA transcripts. A first-round RT-PCR of the TCR CDR3 used the HTBI primer set with the Qiagen OneStep RT-PCR kit. TCRdb's own reprocessing of the public reads used fastp at Q25 and MiXCR and kept productive beta chains. CDR3 protein sequences are deduplicated, and each keeps its most common genes and DNA. This sample holds about 290,000 distinct CDR3 sequences; roughly an eighth were observed only once. Clones ranked in the top ten supply 7% to 9% of the sample. Sequenced: blood. Receptors originate from a woman aged 40 to 55 with Graves' hyperthyroidism.

The sample holds many counts of this clonotype. The CDR3 loop reads CASSSTLAGESYNEQFF. The DNA of the CDR3 is TGTGCCAGCAGCTCGACACTAGCGGGAGAGTCCTACAATGAGCAGTTCTTC. The chain joins TRBV7-6 to TRBJ2-1; 11 bases fit TRBD2. The CDR3 has 17 amino acids. With V trimmed by 4 bases and J by 1 base, 6 bases remained unmatched. Germline lookup yields CDR1 SGHVS and CDR2 FNYEAQ.

This clonotype has a count of ten or more. The genes are TRBV19 and TRBJ1-1; 7 bases match TRBD1. CDR3 length: 13 amino acids. CDR1 LNHDA and CDR2 SQIVND come from the germline V gene (reference sequence). V trimming: 7 bases; J trimming: 11 bases; junction bases outside the gene matches: 13. DNA of the CDR3: TGTGCCAGTACCACCGTGGAGGGGGCATGGGCTTTCTTT. This gives the protein CASTTVEGAWAFF.

CDR3 DNA sequence: TGCGCCAGCAGCCAGGACCGAACCTTAGGGACCGGGGAGCTGTTTTTT. Encoded protein: CASSQDRTLGTGELFF. This sequence joins TRBV4-1 and TRBJ2-2; D not certain. The V and J ends lost 3 bases and 5 bases respectively, with 16 bases between them. This CDR3 spans 16 amino acids. Germline V gives CDR1 MGHRA, CDR2 YSYEKL.

This clonotype was seen a few times. The chain uses TRBV19 and TRBJ1-2, with 7 bases aligning to TRBD1. The CDR3 extends over 19 amino acids. The germline V gene has CDR1 LNHDA and CDR2 SQIVND (reference sequence). After removal of 5 bases from V and 2 bases from J, the junction contained 20 bases not matched to a gene. CDR3 region: CASSPLYRDSLSVNYGYTF. The CDR3 coding sequence is TGTGCCAGTAGTCCGCTCTACCGGGACAGCCTAAGTGTAAACTATGGCTACACCTTC.

The rearrangement uses TRBV18 and TRBJ2-3; tentative D call: TRBD2 (5 bases). The V end lost 3 bases, the J end lost 2 bases, and 15 bases lay between the germline ends. Germline CDR1 KGHSH, CDR2 LQKENI. This CDR3 is 16 amino acids long. CDR3 coding DNA: TGTGCCAGCTCACCCGGGGTAGCGACGACCACAGATACGCAGTATTTT. This encodes CASSPGVATTTDTQYF.

The table lists this clonotype with many counts. This rearrangement joins TRBV5-5 to TRBJ2-3; 10 nucleotides agree with TRBD2. There are 16 residues in the CDR3. CDR1 and CDR2 from the germline V gene are SGHKS and YYEKEE (reference sequence). V shed 0 bases and J 4 bases; nucleotides not matched to a gene: 5. Here the CDR3 DNA reads TGTGCCAGCAGCTTGGGTTCTAGCGGGGGTGCAGATACGCAGTATTTT. It encodes CASSLGSSGGADTQYF.

This sequence joins TRBV29-1 and TRBJ2-3; TRBD2 matches 11 bases. V shed 6 bases and J 14 bases; nucleotides not matched to a gene: 16. The CDR3 has 14 residues. Germline assignment: CDR1 SQVTM and CDR2 ANQGSEA. CDR3 nucleotides: TGCAGCGTGCCCGCGGGACTAGCGGACCCAAGACGGTATTTT. Its protein product is CSVPAGLADPRRYF.

There are many counts of this clonotype. The V and J genes are TRBV2 and TRBJ1-1; unclear D gene. Trimming left V 6 bases short and J 7 bases short, with 9 bases between. Germline CDR1 SNHLY, CDR2 FYNNEI. This CDR3 comprises 11 residues. For the CDR3, the DNA is TGTGCCAGCAGCTTCCAAGGTGAAGCTTTCTTT. Protein product: CASSFQGEAFF.

The sample holds many counts of this clonotype. The chain recombines TRBV27 with TRBJ2-2; tentatively, D is TRBD2 (6 bases). Germline values: CDR1 MNHEY, CDR2 SMNVEV (reference sequence). V lost 1 base to trimming and J lost 5 bases, with 8 bases between them. CDR3 length: 14 residues. The CDR3 nucleotides read TGTGCCAGCAGTTTATTGGAGGGAACCGGGGAGCTGTTTTTT. This translates into CASSLLEGTGELFF.

This clonotype was observed a few times. The chain uses TRBV4-1 and TRBJ1-4; D ambiguous. In germline, CDR1 is MGHRA, CDR2 YSYEKL. This CDR3 spans 15 amino acids. V was clipped by 0 bases and J by 6 bases, with 11 bases between them. The CDR3 sequence: CASSQDLGPDEKLFF. The CDR3 bases are TGCGCCAGCAGCCAAGATCTGGGCCCGGATGAAAAACTGTTTTTT.

This clonotype appeared many times. This sequence joins TRBV24-1 and TRBJ2-3; D is ambiguous. Germline V lookup: CDR1 KGHDR, CDR2 SFDVKD. The CDR3 has 13 residues. Trimming cost V 3 bases and J 4 bases, with 7 bases left between them. The CDR3 loop reads CATSDEGSDTQYF. The CDR3 DNA reads as TGTGCCACCAGTGATGAAGGGTCAGATACGCAGTATTTT.

This sequence joins TRBV2 and TRBJ2-5, with TRBD1 identical over 8 bases. After removal of 2 bases from V and 4 bases from J, the junction contained 6 bases not matched to a gene. CDR1 and CDR2 (germline): SNHLY, FYNNEI. The CDR3 consists of 15 residues. The CDR3 coding sequence is TGTGCCAGCAGTGAATTCGGACAGGGTGGAGAGACCCAGTACTTC. Translating gives CASSEFGQGGETQYF.

This clonotype was found many times. The chain employs TRBV28 and TRBJ1-2, with TRBD1 matching over 10 bases. This CDR3 is built from 13 residues. Germline V gene sequence: CDR1 MDHEN, CDR2 SYDVKM. J lost 3 bases, V lost 5 bases, and 0 bases had no gene match. CDR3 sequence: CASSGTGDYGYTF. The CDR3 nucleotides are TGTGCCAGCAGTGGGACAGGGGACTATGGCTACACCTTC.

This clonotype has ten or more counts. The V and J genes are TRBV11-2 and TRBJ2-7; D might be TRBD2 (6 bases). The CDR3 sequence is 14 residues long. V lost 1 base and J lost 1, with 8 bases in between. CDR1 is SGHAT, CDR2 FQNNGV, per germline. The CDR3 loop is CASSLAAGSYEQYF. The CDR3 nucleotides read TGTGCCAGCAGCTTAGCCGCGGGATCCTACGAGCAGTACTTC.

This clonotype has ten or more counts. The rearrangement joins TRBV3-1 to TRBJ1-6; 10 bases are a match to TRBD1. The CDR3 is 14 residues long. The germline gives CDR1 LGHDT, CDR2 YNNKEL (reference sequence). V shed 4 bases and J 6 bases; nucleotides not matched to a gene: 0. This CDR3 is CASSRTGGNSPLHF. The CDR3 DNA follows: TGTGCCAGCAGCCGGACAGGGGGTAATTCACCCCTCCACTTT.

Only a few counts were recorded for this clonotype. The chain recombines TRBV7-9 with TRBJ2-2; 7 bases match TRBD2. In germline, CDR1 is SEHNR, CDR2 FQNEAQ (reference sequence). J gave up 1 base and V 5 bases, and 19 bases lay outside the gene matches. The CDR3 is 20 residues long. The CDR3 spells CASSPRSPGGPLWNTGELFF. CDR3 nucleotides: TGTGCCAGCAGCCCCCGATCCCCGGGAGGCCCCCTATGGAACACCGGGGAGCTGTTTTTT.

This clonotype was counted at least ten times. This CDR3 reads CASSPGTSGLSGDTQYF. In nucleotides, the CDR3 is TGTGCCAGCTCCCCTGGTACTAGCGGCCTTTCGGGAGATACGCAGTATTTT. The J gene is TRBJ2-3, the V gene TRBV25-1; 8 bases map to TRBD2. This CDR3 is built from 17 residues. Germline V lookup: CDR1 MGHDK, CDR2 SYGVNS. J was trimmed by 5 bases and V by 8 bases; bases with no gene match: 18.

This clonotype was seen many times. The CDR3 reads CASSLGGVVNEQFF. The CDR3 DNA reads as TGTGCCAGCAGTCTAGGCGGGGTCGTCAATGAGCAGTTCTTC. The chain employs TRBV28 and TRBJ2-1; D is perhaps TRBD2 (6 bases). Germline V gene data show CDR1 as MDHEN and CDR2 as SYDVKM. Trimming removed 5 bases from V and 6 bases from J, with 14 bases in between. This CDR3 spans 14 amino acids. The complete variable domain, with remaining parts taken from reference TRBV28 and TRBJ2-1, reads DVKVTQSSRYLVKRTGEKVFLECVQDMDHENMFWYRQDPGLGLRLIYFSYDVKMKEKGDIPEGYSVSREKKERFSLILESASTNQTSMYLCASSLGGVVNEQFFGPGTRLTVL.

The V and J genes are TRBV19 and TRBJ1-1; possibly TRBD1 for D (5 bases). CDR1 is LNHDA and CDR2 is SQIVND in the germline V gene (reference sequence). V lost 3 bases, J lost 6 bases, and 17 bases lay in between. The CDR3 is 15 residues long. In DNA form, the CDR3 reads TGTGCCAGTAGTATTCTGGGTCAGGGTACTTCTGAAGCTTTCTTT. Translation: CASSILGQGTSEAFF.

This clonotype was seen more than once but under ten times. The V call is TRBV6-5, the J call TRBJ2-2, with 9 bases matching TRBD2. V was clipped by 0 bases and J by 4 bases; unmatched bases: 0. Germline V CDR1 and CDR2: MNHEY, SVGAGI. The CDR3 covers 15 residues. The CDR3 DNA reads as TGTGCCAGCAGTTACTCGACTAGCGGCACCGGGGAGCTGTTTTTT. Its translation: CASSYSTSGTGELFF.

The CDR3 DNA reads TGTGCCAGCTGGACAGGGAAAAGGGATCAGCCCCAGCATTTT. Its translation is CASWTGKRDQPQHF. The chain couples TRBV10-3 to TRBJ1-5; 8 nucleotides line up with TRBD1. The CDR3 length is 14 residues. The germline gives CDR1 ENHRY, CDR2 SYGVKD. Unmatched junction bases numbered 10, after V lost 10 bases and J lost 5 bases.